This T cell receptor beta chain was captured by sequencing in a study of identical twins. TCRdb re-called the 5' RACE reads through MiXCR, storing one row per CDR3 protein. The table shows 450,000 or so distinct CDR3 sequences, with around 20% occurring only once. This clonotype was seen many times. The CDR3 is 13 amino acids. V was clipped by 3 bases and J by 0 bases, with 5 bases between them. The germline gives CDR1 SGHRS, CDR2 YFSETQ. This receptor was taken from a man aged 50 to 60 in good health. The sequencing sample was made of naive T cells sorted from blood. The chain joins TRBV5-1 to TRBJ2-3; D is ambiguous. The CDR3 sequence: CASSSASTDTQYF. Written as DNA, the CDR3 is TGCGCCAGCAGCTCCGCTAGCACAGATACGCAGTATTTT.